What follows describes a single TCR beta chain. Its antigen is undetermined. The CDR3 extends over 15 amino acids. V dropped 5 bases and J dropped 10; count of bases not matched to a gene: 11. The V gene's germline CDR1 is SGHNT and CDR2 YENEEA. Use of 60 Vbeta and 13 Jbeta primers characterized the PCR. Generated by immunoSEQ multiplex PCR, the TCRdb table keeps only in-frame clones and is missing some. Here the sample spans around 150,000 clones, more than 75% being singletons. The data derive from a study of cytomegalovirus exposure and HLA in healthy donors. General observations from the study: On later analysis, the bulk of CMV-associated TCR beta chains appeared to be HLA-restricted. Certain sequence variants were highly shared and formed a cluster, and this cluster was likely a sequencing artifact.

The source is a man aged 18 to 29 in good health and CMV-seronegative. The chain links TRBV11-3 to TRBJ2-7, with TRBD2 matching over 13 bases. Sequenced material: PBMCs. CDR3: CASSPRLAGGQTQYF. DNA of the CDR3: TGTGCCAGCAGCCCGCGACTAGCGGGGGGCCAAACTCAGTACTTC.